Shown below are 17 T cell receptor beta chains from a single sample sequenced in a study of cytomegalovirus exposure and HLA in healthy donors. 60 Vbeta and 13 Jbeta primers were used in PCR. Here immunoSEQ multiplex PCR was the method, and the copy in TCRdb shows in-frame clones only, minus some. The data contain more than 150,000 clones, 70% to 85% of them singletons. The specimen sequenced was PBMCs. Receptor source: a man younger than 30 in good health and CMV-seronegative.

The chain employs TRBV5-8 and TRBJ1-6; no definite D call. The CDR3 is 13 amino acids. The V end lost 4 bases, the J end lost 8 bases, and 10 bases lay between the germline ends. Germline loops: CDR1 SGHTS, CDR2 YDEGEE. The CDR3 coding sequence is TGTGCCAGCAGCCCGGAGGTATATTCACCCCTCCACTTT. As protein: CASSPEVYSPLHF.

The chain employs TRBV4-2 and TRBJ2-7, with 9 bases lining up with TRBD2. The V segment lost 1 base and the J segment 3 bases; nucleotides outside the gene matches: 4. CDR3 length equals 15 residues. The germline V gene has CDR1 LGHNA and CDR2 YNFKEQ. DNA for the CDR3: TGTGCCAGCAGCCAAGCGCTAGCGGGAAACTACGAGCAGTACTTC. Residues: CASSQALAGNYEQYF.

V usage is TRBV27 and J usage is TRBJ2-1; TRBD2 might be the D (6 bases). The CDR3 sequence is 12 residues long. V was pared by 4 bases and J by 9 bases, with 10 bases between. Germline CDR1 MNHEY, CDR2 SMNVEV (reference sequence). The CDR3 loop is CASSSLGGEQFF. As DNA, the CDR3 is TGTGCCAGCAGTTCCCTCGGGGGTGAGCAGTTCTTC.

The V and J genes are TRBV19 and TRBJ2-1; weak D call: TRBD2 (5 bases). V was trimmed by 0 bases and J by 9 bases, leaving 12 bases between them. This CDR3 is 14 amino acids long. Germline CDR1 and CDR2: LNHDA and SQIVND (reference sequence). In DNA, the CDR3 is TGTGCCAGTAGTATAGAACGGGATAGAAGTGAGCAGTTCTTC. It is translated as CASSIERDRSEQFF.

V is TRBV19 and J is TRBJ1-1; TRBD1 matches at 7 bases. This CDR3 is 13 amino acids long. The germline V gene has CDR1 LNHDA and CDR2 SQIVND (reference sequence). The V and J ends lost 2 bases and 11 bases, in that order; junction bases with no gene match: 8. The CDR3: CASSIRHRGSAFF. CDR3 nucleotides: TGTGCCAGTAGTATACGTCACAGGGGAAGTGCTTTCTTT.

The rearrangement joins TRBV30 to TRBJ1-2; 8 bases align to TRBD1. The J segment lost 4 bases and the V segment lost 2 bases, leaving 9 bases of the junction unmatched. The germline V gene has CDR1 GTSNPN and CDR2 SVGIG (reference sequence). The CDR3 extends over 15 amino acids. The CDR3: CAWSNPDRGFYGYTF. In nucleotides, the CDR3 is TGTGCCTGGAGTAACCCCGACAGGGGATTCTATGGCTACACCTTC.

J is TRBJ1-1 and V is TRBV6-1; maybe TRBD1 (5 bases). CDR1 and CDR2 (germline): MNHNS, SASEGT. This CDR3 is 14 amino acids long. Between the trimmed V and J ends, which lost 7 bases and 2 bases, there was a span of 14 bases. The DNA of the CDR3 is TGTGCCAGCACCGGGGGTGGGGCTAACACTGAAGCTTTCTTT. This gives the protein CASTGGGANTEAFF.

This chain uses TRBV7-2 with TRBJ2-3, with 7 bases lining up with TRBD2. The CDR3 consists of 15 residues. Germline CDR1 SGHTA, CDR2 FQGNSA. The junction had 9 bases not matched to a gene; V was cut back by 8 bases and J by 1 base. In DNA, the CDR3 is TGTGCCAGCGCTCTTGGGGGGGGACGCACAGATACGCAGTATTTT. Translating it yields CASALGGGRTDTQYF.

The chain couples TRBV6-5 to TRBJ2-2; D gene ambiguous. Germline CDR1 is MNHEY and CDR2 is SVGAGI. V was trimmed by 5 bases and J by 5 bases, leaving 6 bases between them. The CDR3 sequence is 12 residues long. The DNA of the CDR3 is TGTGCCAGCAGTCCCCCGACCGGGGAGCTGTTTTTT. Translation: CASSPPTGELFF.

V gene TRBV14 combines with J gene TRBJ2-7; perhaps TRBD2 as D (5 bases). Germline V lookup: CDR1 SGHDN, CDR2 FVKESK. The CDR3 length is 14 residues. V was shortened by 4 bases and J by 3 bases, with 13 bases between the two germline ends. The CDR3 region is CASSRRGGHYEQYF. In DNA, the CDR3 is TGTGCCAGCAGCCGGCGAGGCGGGCACTACGAGCAGTACTTC.

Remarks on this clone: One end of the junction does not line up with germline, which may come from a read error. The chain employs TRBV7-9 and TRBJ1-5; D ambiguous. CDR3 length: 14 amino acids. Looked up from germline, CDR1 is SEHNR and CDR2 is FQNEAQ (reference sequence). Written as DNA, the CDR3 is TGTTCCAGCAGCCTCGAAATCGCGGGTCAGCCCCAGCATTTT. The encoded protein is CSSSLEIAGQPQHF.

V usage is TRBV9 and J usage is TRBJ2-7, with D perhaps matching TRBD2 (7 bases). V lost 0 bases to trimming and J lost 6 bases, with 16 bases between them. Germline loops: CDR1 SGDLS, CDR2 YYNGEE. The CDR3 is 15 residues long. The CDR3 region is CASSVGNWEGGEQYF. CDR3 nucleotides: TGTGCCAGCAGCGTAGGAAATTGGGAGGGGGGCGAGCAGTACTTC.

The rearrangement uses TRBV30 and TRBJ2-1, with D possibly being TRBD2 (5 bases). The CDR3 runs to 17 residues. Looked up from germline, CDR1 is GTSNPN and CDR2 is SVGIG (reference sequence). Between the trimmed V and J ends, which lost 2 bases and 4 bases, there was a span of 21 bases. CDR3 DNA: TGTGCCTGGAGTCCCTGGGCGTCGGGGATGCAATACAATGAGCAGTTCTTC. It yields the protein CAWSPWASGMQYNEQFF. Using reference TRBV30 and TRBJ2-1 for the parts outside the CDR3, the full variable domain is SQTIHQWPATLVQPVGSPLSLECTVEGTSNPNLYWYRQAAGRGLQLLFYSVGIGQISSEVPQNLSASRPQDRQFILSSKKLLLSDSGFYLCAWSPWASGMQYNEQFFGPGTRLTVL.

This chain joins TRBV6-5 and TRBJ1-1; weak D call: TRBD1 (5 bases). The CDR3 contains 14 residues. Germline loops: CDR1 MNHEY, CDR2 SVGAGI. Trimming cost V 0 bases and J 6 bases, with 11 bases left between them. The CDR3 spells CASSYSLGAPEAFF. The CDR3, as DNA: TGTGCCAGCAGTTACTCGCTTGGGGCGCCTGAAGCTTTCTTT.

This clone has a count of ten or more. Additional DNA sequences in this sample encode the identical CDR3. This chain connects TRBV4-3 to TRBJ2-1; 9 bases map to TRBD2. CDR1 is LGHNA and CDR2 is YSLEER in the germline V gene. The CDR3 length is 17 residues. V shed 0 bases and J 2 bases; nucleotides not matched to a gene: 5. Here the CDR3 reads CASSQDLPSGTYNEQFF. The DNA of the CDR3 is TGCGCCAGCAGCCAAGATCTGCCTAGCGGGACCTACAATGAGCAGTTCTTC.

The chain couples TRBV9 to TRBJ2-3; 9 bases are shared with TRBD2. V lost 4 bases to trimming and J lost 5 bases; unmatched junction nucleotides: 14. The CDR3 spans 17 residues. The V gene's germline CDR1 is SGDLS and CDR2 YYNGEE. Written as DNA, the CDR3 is TGTGCCAGCAGCTCACTGTTTGCGGGAGGGCCGAAAGATACGCAGTATTTT. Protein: CASSSLFAGGPKDTQYF.

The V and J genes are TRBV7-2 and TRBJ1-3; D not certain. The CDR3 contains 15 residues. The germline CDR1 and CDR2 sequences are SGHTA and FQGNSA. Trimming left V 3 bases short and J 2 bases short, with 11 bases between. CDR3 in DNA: TGTGCCAGCAGCTTGGGTAACGGAGCTGGAAACACCATATATTTT. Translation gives CASSLGNGAGNTIYF.